This TCR beta chain originates from a study of T cell changes during pregnancy in multiple sclerosis. V dropped 6 bases and J dropped 8 bases, with 16 bases sitting between them. The CDR3 loop spans 13 amino acids. CDR1 is MNHEY and CDR2 is SMNVEV in the germline V gene (reference sequence). This table comes from immunoSEQ multiplex PCR, and its TCRdb copy is limited to in-frame clones, with some not included. The sample comprises around 55,000 clones, under 95% of which are singletons, and around 3.5% rests with the top ten. This specimen consisted of CD8+ T cells from peripheral blood mononuclear cells, obtained in the third trimester of pregnancy. This clonotype originated in a female donor with multiple sclerosis, enrolled in a pregnancy study. The chain is built from TRBV27 and TRBJ1-1, with D tentatively TRBD1 (6 bases). This CDR3 reads CASSVRGGAEAFF. CDR3 nucleotides: TGTGCCAGCAGCGTTCGCGGGGGCGCGGAAGCTTTCTTT.